The 17 T cell receptor beta chains reported below all come from one sample, sequenced in a study of blood T cell repertoires in COVID-19. Generated by immunoSEQ multiplex PCR, the TCRdb table keeps only in-frame clones and is missing some. The sample has roughly 50,000 clones, about nine tenths seen once. The sample taken for sequencing was peripheral blood. The origin of the receptors is a middle-aged woman with active COVID-19.

This rearrangement joins TRBV5-1 to TRBJ1-3, with 8 bases matching TRBD1. The J segment lost 9 bases and the V segment lost 4 bases, leaving 9 bases of the junction unmatched. The CDR3 has 14 residues. Germline V gene data show CDR1 as SGHRS and CDR2 as YFSETQ. The CDR3 DNA follows: TGCGCCAGCAGCATGGGACAGGTCTCGGGCACCATATATTTT. This translates into CASSMGQVSGTIYF.

The chain links TRBV7-6 to TRBJ1-2, with 8 bases fitting TRBD1. Per the germline V gene, CDR1 is SGHVS and CDR2 is FNYEAQ. The CDR3 is 15 residues long. After removal of 1 base from V and 6 bases from J, the junction contained 7 bases not matched to a gene. The CDR3 coding sequence is TGTGCCAGCAGCTTAGGGACAGGGACCTCCAATGGCTACACCTTC. This sequence encodes CASSLGTGTSNGYTF.

The chain recombines TRBV7-6 with TRBJ1-2; TRBD1 agrees at 11 bases. CDR1 is SGHVS, CDR2 FNYEAQ, per germline. Trimming cost V 4 bases and J 8 bases; bases outside gene matches: 12. The CDR3 extends over 16 amino acids. DNA of the CDR3: TGTGCCAGCAGCTGGAATCCCGGACAGGGGGCTTCGGGCTACACCTTC. Residues: CASSWNPGQGASGYTF.

The chain links TRBV5-3 to TRBJ2-3; TRBD2 agrees at 13 bases. TRBV5-3 belongs to the ORF category, with a function that is uncertain. J gave up 6 bases and V 4 bases, and 17 bases lay outside the gene matches. The CDR3 extends over 19 amino acids. The CDR3 region has the DNA TGTGCCAGAAGCCGCTTAAGGAGCACTAGCGGGGGGGGCTCGGATACGCAGTATTTT. This translates into CARSRLRSTSGGGSDTQYF.

The rearrangement joins TRBV7-2 to TRBJ2-7; 10 positions agree with TRBD2. Germline assignment: CDR1 SGHTA and CDR2 FQGNSA. V shed 5 bases, J shed 2 bases, and the junction held 9 bases outside the gene matches. The length of the CDR3 is 16 residues. CDR3 sequence: CASSPSGGAKTYEQYF. In DNA, the CDR3 is TGTGCCAGCAGCCCGAGCGGGGGGGCGAAGACCTACGAGCAGTACTTC.

J is TRBJ2-7 and V is TRBV6-5; TRBD1 aligns across 7 bases. The CDR3 is 15 amino acids. CDR1 is MNHEY, CDR2 SVGAGI, per germline. Trimming at V came to 0 bases and at J to 6 bases, leaving 8 bases not matched to a gene. CDR3 in amino acids: CASSYSRDRSSEQYF. CDR3 DNA sequence: TGTGCCAGCAGTTACTCGAGGGACAGATCTTCCGAGCAGTACTTC.

DNA for the CDR3: TGCGCCAGCAGCTTGGCCGGGACAGGGACTGAAGCTTTCTTT. This codes for CASSLAGTGTEAFF. The V and J genes are TRBV5-1 and TRBJ1-1; 9 bases map to TRBD1. Trimming cost V 0 bases and J 5 bases; bases outside gene matches: 2. The CDR3 loop spans 14 amino acids. CDR1 and CDR2 (germline): SGHRS, YFSETQ. The full variable domain, with the rest looked up from reference TRBV5-1 and TRBJ1-1, is KAGVTQTPRYLIKTRGQQVTLSCSPISGHRSVSWYQQTPGQGLQFLFEYFSETQRNKGNFPGRFSGRQFSNSRSEMNVSTLELGDSALYLCASSLAGTGTEAFFGQGTRLTVV.

This chain uses TRBV4-2 with TRBJ2-1; D may be TRBD2 (6 bases). This CDR3 region has 14 residues. CDR1 is LGHNA, CDR2 YNFKEQ, per germline. With 1 base removed from V and 7 bases from J, the gap between germline ends came to 11 bases. DNA for the CDR3: TGTGCCAGCAGCCAAGGGATAGCGGAAAATGAGCAGTTCTTC. Amino acid sequence: CASSQGIAENEQFF.

V and J are TRBV5-8 and TRBJ1-5, with TRBD1 matching over 11 bases. The CDR3 length is 18 residues. Germline CDR1 and CDR2: SGHTS and YDEGEE. Trimming took 2 bases from V and 1 from J; bases not matched to a gene: 8. The CDR3 sequence is CASSFLPDRGRSNQPQHF. The CDR3 DNA reads as TGTGCCAGCAGCTTTTTACCGGACAGGGGGCGCAGCAATCAGCCCCAGCATTTT.

The chain employs TRBV18 and TRBJ2-3; 8 bases are a match to TRBD1. Germline-derived CDR1 and CDR2 are KGHSH and LQKENI. The V segment lost 3 bases and the J segment 3 bases; nucleotides outside the gene matches: 8. This CDR3 region has 16 residues. The DNA for the CDR3 is TGTGCCAGCTCACCGAACCGACAGGGGCGGACAGATACGCAGTATTTT. Translating gives CASSPNRQGRTDTQYF.

The V and J genes are TRBV4-1 and TRBJ1-1, with 7 positions matching TRBD1. There are 15 residues in the CDR3. V lost 0 bases and J lost 3; bases outside the gene matches: 4. CDR1 is MGHRA, CDR2 YSYEKL, per germline. The CDR3 spells CASSQEGTAYTEAFF. CDR3 nucleotide sequence: TGCGCCAGCAGCCAAGAAGGGACAGCCTACACTGAAGCTTTCTTT.

This chain connects TRBV5-1 to TRBJ2-3; 11 bases map to TRBD1. Germline trimming cut 5 bases from V and 2 bases from J; bases unmatched to any gene: 7. Germline V gene data show CDR1 as SGHRS and CDR2 as YFSETQ. The CDR3 spans 16 residues. The CDR3: CASSSGQGANTDTQYF. The CDR3 DNA reads as TGCGCCAGCAGTTCCGGACAGGGGGCGAACACAGATACGCAGTATTTT.

This sequence joins TRBV9 and TRBJ1-2, with unresolved D. Trimming pared 5 bases from V and 2 bases from J, leaving 10 bases between. This CDR3 has 13 amino acids. Germline values: CDR1 SGDLS, CDR2 YYNGEE. CDR3 amino acids: CASSTELNYGYTF. The CDR3 nucleotides are TGTGCCAGCAGTACAGAGTTGAACTATGGCTACACCTTC.

The chain couples TRBV6-5 to TRBJ2-3; TRBD1 agrees at 10 bases. Germline V gene data show CDR1 as MNHEY and CDR2 as SVGAGI. V was pared by 5 bases and J by 6 bases, with 8 bases of the junction left unmatched. The CDR3 runs to 15 residues. The CDR3 protein is CASSNRQGARDTQYF. DNA for the CDR3: TGTGCCAGCAGTAACAGACAGGGGGCGCGCGATACGCAGTATTTT.

In regard to this clone: In the same sample, other DNA sequences code for this CDR3. The chain employs TRBV27 and TRBJ1-2, with TRBD1 matching 9 bases. The CDR3 consists of 14 residues. CDR1 is MNHEY, CDR2 SMNVEV, per germline (reference sequence). V was pared by 0 bases and J by 4 bases, with 0 bases of the junction left unmatched. The CDR3 bases are TGTGCCAGCAGTTTATCGGGACAGGGCTATGGCTACACCTTC. This translates into CASSLSGQGYGYTF.

This chain connects TRBV7-2 to TRBJ1-2, with a weak D call TRBD1 (6 bases). CDR1 is SGHTA, CDR2 FQGNSA, per germline. V lost 5 bases and J lost 9, with 13 bases in between. The CDR3 is 12 amino acids. CDR3 in amino acids: CASSATGLRYTF. CDR3 DNA sequence: TGTGCCAGCAGCGCAACAGGGTTACGCTACACCTTC.

The rearrangement joins TRBV2 to TRBJ1-6; D remains unclear. Trimming removed 4 bases from V and 5 bases from J, with 12 bases in between. Germline V CDR1 and CDR2: SNHLY, FYNNEI. This CDR3 spans 15 amino acids. CDR3 nucleotides: TGTGCCAGCAGTGTTAGAGGGTCTGATAATTCACCCCTCCACTTT. Protein: CASSVRGSDNSPLHF.